Shown below are 8 T cell receptor beta chains from a single sample sequenced in a study of T cell responses to AZD1222 COVID-19 vaccine. Using immunoSEQ multiplex PCR, the repertoire was profiled, and TCRdb retains in-frame clones only, with some absent. The sample shows approximately 200,000 clones, approximately 90% of them seen only once. Sequences were derived from peripheral blood, sampled 28 days after the second AZD1222 dose. These receptors came from an adult who received the AZD1222 COVID-19 vaccine.

The chain uses TRBV2 and TRBJ1-2, with 9 bases that match TRBD1. V dropped 5 bases and J dropped 4; count of bases not matched to a gene: 11. The CDR3 has 16 amino acids. Germline V lookup: CDR1 SNHLY, CDR2 FYNNEI. In DNA, the CDR3 is TGTGCCAGCAGTCCTGGACAGGGGATGGTGGCCTATGGCTACACCTTC. The encoded protein is CASSPGQGMVAYGYTF.

CDR3 region: CASSTGLAGRYEQFF. The DNA of the CDR3 is TGTGCCAGCAGCACGGGACTAGCGGGGAGGTATGAGCAGTTCTTC. The chain combines TRBV7-3 with TRBJ2-1; 13 bases match TRBD2. Trimming cost V 5 bases and J 8 bases; bases outside gene matches: 6. CDR3 length: 15 residues. CDR1 and CDR2 (germline): SGHTA, FQGTGA.

This clone appeared once. The rearrangement uses TRBV6-2 or TRBV6-3 and TRBJ1-4; 8 bases are a match to TRBD1. The V gene's germline CDR1 is MNHEY and CDR2 SVGEGT. The CDR3 is 14 residues long. V trimming: 4 bases; J trimming: 8 bases; junction bases outside the gene matches: 6. The CDR3 loop reads CASSSGGRMEKLFF. The CDR3 nucleotides are TGTGCCAGCAGTTCAGGGGGCCGAATGGAAAAACTGTTTTTT.

Only one count was recorded for this clone. V gene TRBV28 combines with J gene TRBJ1-6; D unresolved. There are 16 residues in the CDR3. Deletions cut 7 bases from V and 1 base from J, with 14 bases between. Germline V gene data show CDR1 as MDHEN and CDR2 as SYDVKM. The CDR3 region has the DNA TGTGCCAGCACCATGGAGGGATTATCCTATAATTCACCCCTCCACTTT. Translating gives CASTMEGLSYNSPLHF. The full variable domain, its missing parts supplied by reference TRBV28 and TRBJ1-6, is DVKVTQSSRYLVKRTGEKVFLECVQDMDHENMFWYRQDPGLGLRLIYFSYDVKMKEKGDIPEGYSVSREKKERFSLILESASTNQTSMYLCASTMEGLSYNSPLHFGNGTRLTVT.

Worth noting for this clone: The same CDR3 also results from other DNA sequences found in this sample. This sequence joins TRBV7-3 and TRBJ1-5; D gene uncertain. Trimming removed 0 bases at V and 3 bases at J, with 3 bases between. The CDR3 contains 13 residues. CDR1 is SGHTA and CDR2 is FQGTGA in the germline V gene. As DNA, the CDR3 is TGTGCCAGCAGCTTAACATCCAATCAGCCCCAGCATTTT. This codes for CASSLTSNQPQHF.

CDR3 nucleotides: TGTGCCAGCAGCTCTAATTGGGGGGCCTACGAGCAGTACTTC. Translation: CASSSNWGAYEQYF. V usage is TRBV7-2 and J usage is TRBJ2-7; maybe TRBD2 (6 bases). CDR3 length equals 14 residues. Germline loops: CDR1 SGHTA, CDR2 FQGNSA. V was trimmed by 4 bases and J by 2 bases, leaving 12 bases between them.

The V and J genes are TRBV7-3 and TRBJ1-5, with TRBD1 matching over 7 bases. Per the germline V gene, CDR1 is SGHTA and CDR2 is FQGTGA. V shed 1 base and J 8 bases; nucleotides not matched to a gene: 2. CDR3 length: 13 amino acids. Written as DNA, the CDR3 is TGTGCCAGCAGCTTAAACAGGGGTGAGCCCCAGCATTTT. Translated: CASSLNRGEPQHF.

The chain is built from TRBV7-9 and TRBJ2-5, with D maybe TRBD1 (6 bases). The CDR3 has 13 amino acids. V was clipped by 3 bases and J by 5 bases, with 10 bases between them. Germline CDR1 reads SEHNR; CDR2 reads FQNEAQ (reference sequence). The CDR3 nucleotides are TGTGCCAGCAGCTTCGAACAGGGTGAGACCCAGTACTTC. This encodes CASSFEQGETQYF.